This T cell receptor (beta chain) was recorded in a study of T cell changes during pregnancy in multiple sclerosis. Profiled with immunoSEQ multiplex PCR; TCRdb holds only in-frame clones, not every one. The sample consists of 100,000 or so clones, about 91% of them appearing once. Germline V lookup: CDR1 SGHTA, CDR2 FQGNSA. The CDR3 loop spans 18 amino acids. V dropped 1 base and J dropped 3; count of bases not matched to a gene: 9. The sequenced sample was peripheral blood, obtained in the second trimester of pregnancy. The V and J genes are TRBV7-2 and TRBJ2-7; the match to TRBD2 covers 13 bases. This TCR derives from a female donor with multiple sclerosis, enrolled in a pregnancy study. CDR3 DNA: TGTGCCAGCAGCTTAGTAGGGACTAGCGGGACCCTTAACTACGAGCAGTACTTC. As protein: CASSLVGTSGTLNYEQYF.